Detailed here is one T cell receptor beta chain. Its matching antigen is unknown. These data belong to a study of tumour-infiltrating T cells in Burkitt lymphoma. The overall study: Patients covered every epidemiological subtype of Burkitt lymphoma. Survival, overall and progression-free, tracked with productive clonality.

Trimming left V 6 bases short and J 13 bases short, with 15 bases between. CDR3 length: 10 amino acids. Germline CDR1 is SQVTM and CDR2 is ANQGSEA. The table came from immunoSEQ multiplex PCR; TCRdb's copy has only in-frame clones and leaves some out. Of more than 1,500 clones in the sample, 11% are singletons; the top ten hold approximately 14%. Findings and caveats of the study: Many Burkitt lymphoma patients shared several public clonotypes.

This chain connects TRBV29-1 to TRBJ1-2, with D maybe TRBD1 (5 bases). This TCR was recovered from a human donor with Burkitt lymphoma. Sequenced sample: tumor tissue. This CDR3 is CSVGTEGFTF. The CDR3 DNA sequence: TGCAGCGTCGGGACGGAAGGATTCACCTTC.